This T cell receptor beta chain was sequenced in a study of human T cells and chemical hapten exposure. In TCRdb, the RACE reads were re-called with MiXCR into one record per CDR3 protein. Seen here are tens of thousands of distinct CDR3 sequences, approximately 9.3% observed once, and the top ten hold roughly 15%. Trimming removed 6 bases from V and 1 base from J, with 14 bases in between. This CDR3 has 14 amino acids. Germline CDR1 and CDR2: SQVTM and ANQGSEA. Indicated time point: patch test 1, 2 weeks after DPC sensitization. Sample treatment: therapeutic diphenylcyclopropenone sensitization with weekly scalp DPC. This clonotype was seen many times. Its antigen is not identified. Study conclusions and caveats: As the donors had alopecia, their immune response may differ from healthy people's.

The sequences come from whole blood, collected in connection with sensitization to the hapten diphenylcyclopropenone (DPC). The chain carries TRBV29-1 and TRBJ2-3; possibly TRBD1 or TRBD2 for D (5 bases each). This sequence was found in a woman aged 35 to 49 with alopecia areata. Some clones in this sample may be carry-over from other donors' samples. The CDR3: CSVRDRRGTDTQYF. The CDR3 coding sequence is TGCAGCGTCAGGGACCGCCGGGGCACAGATACGCAGTATTTT.